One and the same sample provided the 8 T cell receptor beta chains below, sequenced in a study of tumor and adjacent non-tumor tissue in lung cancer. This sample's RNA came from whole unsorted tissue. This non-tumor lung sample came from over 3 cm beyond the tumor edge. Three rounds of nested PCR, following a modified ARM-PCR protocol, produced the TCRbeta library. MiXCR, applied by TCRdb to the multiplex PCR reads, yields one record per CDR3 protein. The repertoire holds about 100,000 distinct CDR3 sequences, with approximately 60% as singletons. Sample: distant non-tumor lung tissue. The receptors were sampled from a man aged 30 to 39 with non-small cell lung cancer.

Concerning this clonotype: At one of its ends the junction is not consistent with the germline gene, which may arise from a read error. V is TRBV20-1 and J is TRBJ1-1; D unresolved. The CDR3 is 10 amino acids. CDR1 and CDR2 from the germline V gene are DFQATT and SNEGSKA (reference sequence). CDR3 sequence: CSVRPSEAFF. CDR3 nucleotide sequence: TGCAGTGTTAGACCATCTGAAGCTTTCTTT.

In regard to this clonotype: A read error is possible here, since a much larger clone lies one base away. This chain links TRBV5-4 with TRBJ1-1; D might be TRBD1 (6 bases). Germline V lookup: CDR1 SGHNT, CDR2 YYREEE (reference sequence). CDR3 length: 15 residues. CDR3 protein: CVSSPDLAGVTEAFF. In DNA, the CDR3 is TGTGTCAGCAGCCCGGACCTGGCAGGGGTCACTGAAGCTTTCTTT.

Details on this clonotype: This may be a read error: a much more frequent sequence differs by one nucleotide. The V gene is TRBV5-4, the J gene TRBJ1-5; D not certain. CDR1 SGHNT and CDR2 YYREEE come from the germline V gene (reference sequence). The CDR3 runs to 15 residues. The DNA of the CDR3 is TGTACCAGCAGCCCTGGGCTTCTTAGCAATCAGCCCCAGCATTTT. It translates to CTSSPGLLSNQPQHF.

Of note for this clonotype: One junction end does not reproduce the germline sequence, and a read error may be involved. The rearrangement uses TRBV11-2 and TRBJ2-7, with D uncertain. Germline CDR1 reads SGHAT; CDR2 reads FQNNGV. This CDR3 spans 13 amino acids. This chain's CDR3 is CSSSLGQLNEQYF. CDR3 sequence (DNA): TGTTCCAGCAGCCTAGGGCAGCTGAATGAGCAGTACTTC.

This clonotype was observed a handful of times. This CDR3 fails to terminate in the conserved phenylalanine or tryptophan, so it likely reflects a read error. The CDR3 protein is CASSQGTGYTS. The CDR3 DNA is TGTGCCAGCAGCCAGGGAACTGGTTACACCTCC. This chain uses TRBV12-3 or TRBV12-4 with TRBJ1-2; possible D gene TRBD1, 5 bases. Trimming stripped 6 bases from V and 11 bases from J, with 13 bases between. This CDR3 has 11 amino acids.

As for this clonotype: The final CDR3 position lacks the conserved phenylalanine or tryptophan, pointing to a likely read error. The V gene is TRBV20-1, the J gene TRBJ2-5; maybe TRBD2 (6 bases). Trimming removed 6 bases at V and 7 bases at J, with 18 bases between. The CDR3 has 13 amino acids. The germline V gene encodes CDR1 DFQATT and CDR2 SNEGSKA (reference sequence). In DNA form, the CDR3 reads TGCAGTGCCAGGCCGGGACTCCACGGGACCCAGTACTCC. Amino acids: CSARPGLHGTQYS.

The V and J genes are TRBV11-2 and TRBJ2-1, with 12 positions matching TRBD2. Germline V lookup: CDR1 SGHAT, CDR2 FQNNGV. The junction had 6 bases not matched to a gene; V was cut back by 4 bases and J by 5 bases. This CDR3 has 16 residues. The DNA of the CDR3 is TGTGCCAGCAGCTCAGTCCTAGCGGGAGGGGACAATGAGCAGTTCTTC. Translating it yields CASSSVLAGGDNEQFF.

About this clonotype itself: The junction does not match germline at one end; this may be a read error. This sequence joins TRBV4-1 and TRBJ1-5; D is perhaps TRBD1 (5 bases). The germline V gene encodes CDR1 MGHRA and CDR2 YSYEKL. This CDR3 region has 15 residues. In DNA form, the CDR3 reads TGCGCCAGCAGCCTTGACAAGGGGAGCAATCAGGCCCAGCATTTT. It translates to CASSLDKGSNQAQHF.